This T cell receptor (beta chain) was recovered during a study of shared clonotypes between healthy human individuals. The germline gives CDR1 SGHVS, CDR2 FNYEAQ. V was clipped by 2 bases and J by 2 bases, with 16 bases between them. This CDR3 contains 17 residues. Every subset had its genomic DNA shared out evenly among several immunoSEQ plates. Generated by immunoSEQ multiplex PCR, the TCRdb table keeps only in-frame clones and is missing some. The sample includes 2.3 million or so clones, over 85% of them seen just once. The chain carries TRBV7-6 and TRBJ1-5, with D possibly TRBD1 on 6 matching bases. This sequence was found in a young man in good health. Some clones in this sample may be carry-over from other donors' samples. The sequenced sample was naive CD4+ T cells from PBMCs. Subset denoted: CD45RA+ positively selected. This CDR3 reads CASSLCGGHFGNQPQHF. CDR3 coding DNA: TGTGCCAGCAGCTTATGCGGGGGGCATTTTGGCAATCAGCCCCAGCATTTT.